This TCR beta chain originates from a study of OX40 agonist ivuxolimab in advanced cancers. For the study at large: The dose-escalation group included hepatocellular carcinoma, melanoma, renal cell carcinoma and head and neck cancer.

Germline CDR1 and CDR2: SQVTM and ANQGSEA. This CDR3 is built from 11 residues. V lost 0 bases and J lost 6, with 5 bases in between. Profiling relied on immunoSEQ multiplex PCR, and the TCRdb table lists in-frame clones only, not all of them. The table shows 95,000 to 150,000 clones, with over 85% occurring only once. The input for sequencing was CD4+ or CD8+ T cells sorted from blood, taken in a trial of the OX40 agonist ivuxolimab. This rearrangement joins TRBV29-1 to TRBJ2-5; no clear D gene. The sequence came from an adult with an advanced solid tumor such as melanoma, head and neck, liver or kidney cancer. The chain's CDR3 is CSVEDLKTQYF. The CDR3 DNA sequence: TGCAGCGTTGAAGATCTGAAGACCCAGTACTTC.